This TCR beta chain was sequenced for a study of vaccination effects on CD4 cells after COVID-19. For the study at large: Before sequencing took place, the ViraFEST assay used viral peptide pools to expand antigen-specific CD4+ T cells. Study outcomes and limitations: In healthy vaccinees, only 1 of 255 vaccine-induced clones cross-reacted with common cold coronaviruses.

Following a roughly eleven-day culture, CD4+ T cells were purified. Two-dose BNT162b2 or mRNA-1273 vaccination was given to participants. IL-2 medium supplanted half the medium on days 3 and 7. Concerning this clone itself: What it recognizes is unknown.

The CDR3 runs 17 residues. Germline CDR1 reads LNHDA; CDR2 reads SQIVND (reference sequence). V lost 5 bases and J 4 bases, leaving 18 bases between the germline ends. Assay: immunoSEQ multiplex PCR; the TCRdb copy retains only in-frame clones and omits some. Counted here are 60,000 to 80,000 clones, around 69% occurring once; the ten biggest clones make up about 2%. The material was CD4+ T cells from PBMCs cultured without peptide, obtained after COVID-19 vaccination. This chain joins TRBV19 and TRBJ2-6; TRBD1 or TRBD2 may be the D gene (5 bases each). The sequence derives from a human donor who received a COVID-19 vaccine. The CDR3 nucleotides read TGTGCCAGTAGTGGTTCAGGGAGAGGTTGGGGGGCCAACGTCCTGACTTTC. Amino acids: CASSGSGRGWGANVLTF.